The next 30 T cell receptor beta chains were all read from a single sample in a study of tumor-infiltrating lymphocytes in primary liver carcinoma. The template, roughly 0.45 ug total RNA, yielded TCR beta cDNA made with a constant-region primer. Employing slightly modified ARM-PCR, three nested multiplex PCR rounds were run, and these gave rise to the TCR beta libraries. TRBV1-TRBV30 forward primers paired with a C-beta reverse primer drove the first two PCR rounds, ten to eleven cycles each. Each CDR3 protein gets one entry after TCRdb re-called the multiplex PCR reads with MiXCR. Of 100,000 to 120,000 distinct CDR3 sequences in the sample, approximately 78% were seen once. Both RNA and DNA were isolated together from approximately 20-30 mg of bulk tissue that had not been sorted. The specimen sequenced was liver tumor tissue from sampling region 3. Specified subset: tumor region T3, left-lateral pole. These receptors came from a man aged 35 to 55 with primary liver carcinoma and hepatitis B virus infection.

This chain links TRBV7-2 with TRBJ1-2, with no clear D. V lost 5 bases, J lost 0 bases, and 4 bases lay in between. The CDR3 spans 12 residues. CDR1 is SGHTA and CDR2 is FQGNSA in the germline V gene. The CDR3 bases are TGTGCCAGCAGCGCCCCTAACTATGGCTACACCTTC. This gives the protein CASSAPNYGYTF.

To note about this clonotype: At one end, the junction sequence differs from germline, possibly due to a read error. This chain connects TRBV12-3 or TRBV12-4 to TRBJ2-1; a weak D match, TRBD2 (5 bases). CDR3 length equals 12 residues. The CDR3 spells CASSPLGNEQSF. In DNA, the CDR3 is TGTGCCAGCAGCCCACTAGGTAATGAGCAGTCCTTC.

On this clonotype: A much larger clone is a single base away; this may be a read error. This CDR3 is missing its conserved last phenylalanine or tryptophan, likely due to a read error. The chain links TRBV9 to TRBJ2-1, with 9 bases identical to TRBD2. V lost 6 bases and J lost 8; bases outside the gene matches: 12. Germline-derived CDR1 and CDR2 are SGDLS and YYNGEE. The CDR3 consists of 15 residues. The CDR3 reads CASTGLGGRADEQFL. The DNA for the CDR3 is TGTGCCAGCACCGGACTTGGCGGGAGGGCCGATGAGCAGTTCTTA.

This clonotype occurred once. An end of the junction differs from the germline gene, which may be a read error. This sequence joins TRBV11-2 and TRBJ2-3; 8 bases are a match to TRBD2. CDR1 and CDR2 (germline): SGHAT, FQNNGV. The CDR3 covers 16 residues. DNA of the CDR3: TGTGTCAGCAGCATACAAGCGGGAGTAAGCACAGATACGCAGTATTTT. As protein: CVSSIQAGVSTDTQYF.

This clonotype was counted only a few times. One junction end disagrees with the germline gene, perhaps due to a read error. The V and J genes are TRBV10-3 and TRBJ2-1; 13 bases line up with TRBD2. The germline V gene encodes CDR1 ENHRY and CDR2 SYGVKD. The CDR3 totals 16 residues. The chain's CDR3 is CAISTGLAGNYNEQLF. CDR3 nucleotide sequence: TGTGCCATCAGCACGGGACTAGCGGGGAACTACAATGAGCAGCTCTTC.

Concerning this clonotype itself: A junction end diverges from the germline sequence, so it may reflect a read error. The rearrangement uses TRBV4-1 and TRBJ2-1, with D possibly matching TRBD2 (5 bases). CDR1 and CDR2 (germline): MGHRA, YSYEKL. The CDR3 runs to 15 residues. CDR3 in DNA: TGCGCTAGCAGCCCTCTAAACGGGATTCACAATGAGCAGTTCTTC. It specifies CASSPLNGIHNEQFF.

A word on this clonotype: An end of the junction differs from the germline gene, which may be a read error. The chain carries TRBV11-1 and TRBJ1-6; D remains ambiguous. The CDR3 contains 13 residues. Germline V gene lookup returns CDR1 SGHAT and CDR2 FQDESV (reference sequence). CDR3 nucleotide sequence: TGTGCCAGCAGCCGGATAGTGGTTTCACTCCTCCACTTT. Residues: CASSRIVVSLLHF.

A note on this clonotype: The CDR3 does not close with the conserved phenylalanine or tryptophan, likely indicating a read error. V gene TRBV7-8 combines with J gene TRBJ2-7; 7 bases fit TRBD2. J gave up 6 bases and V 4 bases, and 6 bases lay outside the gene matches. From germline, CDR1 is SGHVS and CDR2 FQNEAQ. The CDR3 runs 13 residues. The CDR3 nucleotides read TGTGCCAGCAGCTATACTAGCGCCTCCGAGCAGTACTTA. It encodes CASSYTSASEQYL.

The V and J genes are TRBV4-3 and TRBJ1-6; D is unresolved. Germline values: CDR1 LGHNA, CDR2 YSLEER. V lost 6 bases and J lost 5, with 17 bases in between. The CDR3 loop spans 16 amino acids. In nucleotides, the CDR3 is TGCGCCAGCAGACAACCACATACCGTCGATAATTCACCCCTCCACTTT. Protein: CASRQPHTVDNSPLHF.

This clonotype is a singleton in its sample. Relative to the germline gene, one junction end is altered; a read error may explain this. V is TRBV7-9 and J is TRBJ1-1; 8 bases match TRBD1. Per the germline V gene, CDR1 is SEHNR and CDR2 is FQNEAQ (reference sequence). The CDR3 sequence is 13 residues long. The CDR3 protein is CTSSLTGDTKAFF. The CDR3 DNA reads TGTACCAGCAGCTTGACAGGGGACACTAAAGCTTTCTTT.

The genes are TRBV5-1 and TRBJ2-2; TRBD2 matches 9 bases. The CDR3 contains 16 residues. Germline V gives CDR1 SGHRS, CDR2 YFSETQ. V was clipped by 4 bases and J by 6 bases; unmatched bases: 10. The CDR3 coding sequence is TGCGCCAGCAGCCTATTAGCGGGAGTAGGGTCCGGGGAGCTGTTTTTT. As protein: CASSLLAGVGSGELFF. Full variable domain (outside the CDR3, taken from reference TRBV5-1 and TRBJ2-2): KAGVTQTPRYLIKTRGQQVTLSCSPISGHRSVSWYQQTPGQGLQFLFEYFSETQRNKGNFPGRFSGRQFSNSRSEMNVSTLELGDSALYLCASSLLAGVGSGELFFGEGSRLTVL.

About this clonotype itself: The conserved phenylalanine or tryptophan normally closing the CDR3 is absent here, so this likely arose from a read error. This sequence joins TRBV24-1 and TRBJ2-1; 12 nucleotides agree with TRBD1. Germline V CDR1 and CDR2: KGHDR, SFDVKD. Trimming cost V 12 bases and J 8 bases; bases outside gene matches: 7. The CDR3 loop spans 13 amino acids. In DNA, the CDR3 is TGTGCCTCACGGGGACAGGGGGCGCATGAGCAGTTCTTA. It yields the protein CASRGQGAHEQFL.

A word on this clonotype: A much bigger clone sits one base away, suggesting this may be a read error. The V gene is TRBV2, the J gene TRBJ1-6, with D perhaps matching TRBD1 (5 bases). Germline CDR1 is SNHLY and CDR2 is FYNNEI. CDR3 length equals 12 residues. V lost 10 bases, J lost 7 bases, and 11 bases lay in between. The CDR3 DNA reads as TGTGCCACCGGGGGTACCAATTCACCCCTCCACTTT. Protein sequence: CATGGTNSPLHF. Full variable domain (remainder filled in from reference TRBV2 and TRBJ1-6): EPEVTQTPSHQVTQMGQEVILRCVPISNHLYFYWYRQILGQKVEFLVSFYNNEISEKSEIFDDQFSVERPDGSNFTLKIRSTKLEDSAMYFCATGGTNSPLHFGNGTRLTVT.

This chain joins TRBV11-2 and TRBJ2-6, with TRBD1 matching over 8 bases. V dropped 5 bases and J dropped 8; count of bases not matched to a gene: 26. CDR3 size: 21 residues. Germline V CDR1 and CDR2: SGHAT, FQNNGV. This chain's CDR3 is CASSKGGDRGISLSETNVLTF. CDR3 nucleotide sequence: TGTGCCAGCAGCAAGGGGGGAGACAGGGGCATTTCCCTCTCTGAGACCAACGTCCTGACTTTC.

This clonotype was recorded at least ten times. The rearrangement uses TRBV28 and TRBJ1-1; D uncertain. The CDR3 sequence is 12 residues long. V gave up 6 bases and J gave up 1 base, with 6 bases separating them. Germline-derived CDR1 and CDR2 are MDHEN and SYDVKM. The DNA of the CDR3 is TGTGCCAGCAGGACTGAGAACACTGAAGCTTTCTTT. It encodes CASRTENTEAFF.

With regard to this clonotype: The final CDR3 position lacks the conserved phenylalanine or tryptophan, pointing to a likely read error. The V gene is TRBV4-1, the J gene TRBJ2-2, with D tentatively TRBD1 or TRBD2 (6 bases each). Germline V gene data show CDR1 as MGHRA and CDR2 as YSYEKL. The V end was cut by 4 bases, the J end by 4 bases, with 19 bases between. CDR3 length equals 17 residues. CDR3 in DNA: TGCGCCAGCAGCCTCGATCCAAGGGGGGCAACCACCGGGGAGCTGTTTTCT. Translated: CASSLDPRGATTGELFS.

As concerns this clonotype: A read error may produce the germline difference seen at one junction end. The chain has TRBV12-3 or TRBV12-4 and TRBJ2-7; the match to TRBD2 covers 7 bases. This CDR3 contains 15 residues. The CDR3 sequence: CASFLDIAGAYEQYF. CDR3 DNA: TGTGCCAGCTTCCTAGACATAGCGGGCGCCTACGAACAGTACTTC.

The chain couples TRBV6-1 to TRBJ2-2; no firm D call. CDR1 and CDR2 (germline): MNHNS, SASEGT. V lost 1 base and J 14 bases, leaving 20 bases between the germline ends. The CDR3 has 15 amino acids. CDR3 amino acids: CASSEGWWFAEDLFF. The DNA for the CDR3 is TGTGCCAGCAGTGAAGGGTGGTGGTTCGCCGAGGATCTGTTTTTT.

The rearrangement joins TRBV29-1 to TRBJ1-1; TRBD1 agrees at 7 bases. The CDR3 runs to 13 residues. Germline-derived CDR1 and CDR2 are SQVTM and ANQGSEA. The CDR3 loop reads CIVEGQRKTEAFF. The CDR3 nucleotides are TGCATCGTAGAGGGACAGAGGAAAACTGAAGCTTTCTTT. Based on the CDR3 plus reference TRBV29-1 and TRBJ1-1, the full variable domain is SAVISQKPSRDICQRGTSLTIQCQVDSQVTMMFWYRQQPGQSLTLIATANQGSEATYESGFVIDKFPISRPNLTFSTLTVSNMSPEDSSIYLCIVEGQRKTEAFFGQGTRLTVV.

The DNA of the CDR3 is TGTGCCAGCAGCATGGGGGGAGACAGGGGCATTTCCCTCTCTGGGGCCAATGACCCGACTTTC. It codes for CASSMGGDRGISLSGANDPTF. The chain has TRBV11-2 and TRBJ2-6; 8 bases align to TRBD1. The V and J ends lost 5 bases and 18 bases, in that order; junction bases with no gene match: 36. The CDR3 loop spans 21 amino acids. Germline V gives CDR1 SGHAT, CDR2 FQNNGV. Filled out from reference TRBV11-2 and TRBJ2-6, the complete variable domain reads EAGVAQSPRYKIIEKRQSVAFWCNPISGHATLYWYQQILGQGPKLLIQFQNNGVVDDSQLPKDRFSAERLKGVDSTLKIQPAKLEDSAVYLCASSMGGDRGISLSGANDPTFGAGSRLTVL.

As to this clonotype: At one end the junction does not follow the germline gene, possibly because of a read error. The chain uses TRBV6-1 and TRBJ2-6; the D gene could be TRBD1 or TRBD2 (5 bases each). Germline V CDR1 and CDR2: MNHNS, SASEGT. This CDR3 has 13 residues. The CDR3 here is CVSRTTGANLLTF. The CDR3 DNA sequence: TGTGTCAGCAGGACAACCGGGGCCAACCTCCTGACTTTC.

On this clonotype: An end of the junction does not agree with germline; a read error may underlie this. This rearrangement joins TRBV5-4 to TRBJ1-1; D not certain. This CDR3 has 13 residues. The germline V gene encodes CDR1 SGHNT and CDR2 YYREEE (reference sequence). Written as DNA, the CDR3 is TGTGGCAGCAGAATAGGGTTGAATACTGAAGCTTTCTTC. Translated: CGSRIGLNTEAFF.

A remark on this clonotype: The germline gene is not matched at one end of the junction; a read error may be the cause. The chain joins TRBV11-3 to TRBJ2-1; D unresolved. The germline V gene has CDR1 SGHNT and CDR2 YENEEA. The CDR3 has 12 amino acids. The chain's CDR3 is CASCLNANEQFF. The CDR3 DNA is TGTGCCAGCTGCTTAAACGCCAACGAGCAGTTCTTC.

A note on this clonotype: The junction departs from germline at one end; a sequencing error may be responsible. This chain links TRBV6-6 with TRBJ1-2; D ambiguous. Germline assignment: CDR1 MNHNY and CDR2 SVGAGI (reference sequence). CDR3 length equals 14 residues. CDR3 sequence: CASSYSSSTYGYSF. CDR3 in DNA: TGTGCCAGTAGTTACTCTTCCAGTACCTATGGCTACTCCTTC.

The rearrangement links TRBV4-2 to TRBJ1-2; D gene unclear. The CDR3 extends over 15 amino acids. The V gene's germline CDR1 is LGHNA and CDR2 YNFKEQ. V lost 1 base, J lost 13 bases, and 22 bases lay in between. CDR3 in amino acids: CASSQGTGSNYGCTF. In nucleotides, the CDR3 is TGTGCCAGCAGCCAAGGAACGGGAAGTAACTATGGTTGCACCTTC.

Note on this clonotype: This may be a read error: a much more frequent sequence differs by one nucleotide. V and J are TRBV7-9 and TRBJ2-1, with 14 bases identical to TRBD2. The CDR3 has 16 amino acids. Per the germline V gene, CDR1 is SEHNR and CDR2 is FQNEAQ (reference sequence). V lost 6 bases and J lost 8; bases outside the gene matches: 9. CDR3 protein: CASRNPGTSGSDEQFF. The CDR3 DNA sequence: TGTGCCAGCAGGAACCCTGGGACTAGCGGGAGCGATGAGCAGTTCTTC.

A word on this clonotype: At one end the junction does not follow the germline gene, possibly because of a read error. The chain carries TRBV6-6 and TRBJ2-7; D may be TRBD1 (6 bases). This CDR3 comprises 14 residues. Germline CDR1 reads MNHNY; CDR2 reads SVGAGI (reference sequence). The CDR3 protein is CAMFRDTLSHEQYF. As DNA, the CDR3 is TGTGCCATGTTTCGGGACACCCTCTCCCACGAGCAGTACTTC.

This clonotype was observed many times. The chain carries TRBV10-3 and TRBJ2-7, with TRBD1 matching over 10 bases. This CDR3 is built from 14 residues. In germline, CDR1 is ENHRY, CDR2 SYGVKD. V was pared by 8 bases and J by 6 bases, with 10 bases of the junction left unmatched. The CDR3 nucleotides read TGTGCCATCGAAAAGGGGGGACAGGGGTTCGAGCAGTACTTC. Protein: CAIEKGGQGFEQYF.

This clonotype was seen a single time. This chain connects TRBV6-6 to TRBJ1-5; 9 nucleotides agree with TRBD1. This CDR3 contains 16 residues. With V trimmed by 11 bases and J by 2 bases, 13 bases remained unmatched. Germline-derived CDR1 and CDR2 are MNHNY and SVGAGI (reference sequence). The CDR3 reads CAFSYSTGGGNQPQHF. DNA of the CDR3: TGTGCCTTCAGTTACTCGACAGGGGGAGGCAATCAGCCCCAGCATTTT.

Concerning this clonotype itself: At one of its ends the junction is not consistent with the germline gene, which may arise from a read error. The CDR3 nucleotides read TGTGTCAGCAGTTACTCAGGCGGGTCCTACAATGAACTGTTCTTC. Translating it yields CVSSYSGGSYNELFF. V usage is TRBV6-2 or TRBV6-3 and J usage is TRBJ2-1; D is perhaps TRBD2 (5 bases). The CDR3 runs 15 residues. From germline, CDR1 is MNHEY and CDR2 SVGEGT.